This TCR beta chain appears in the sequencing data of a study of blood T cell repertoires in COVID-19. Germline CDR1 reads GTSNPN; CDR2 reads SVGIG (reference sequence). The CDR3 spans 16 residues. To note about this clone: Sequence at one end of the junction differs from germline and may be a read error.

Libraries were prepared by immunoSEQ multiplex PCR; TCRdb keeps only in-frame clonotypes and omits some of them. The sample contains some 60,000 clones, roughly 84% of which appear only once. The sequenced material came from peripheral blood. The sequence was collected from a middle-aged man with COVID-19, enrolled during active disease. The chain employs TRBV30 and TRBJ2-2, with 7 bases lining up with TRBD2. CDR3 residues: CAWKWVGGLWNRGAVF. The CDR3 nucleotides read TGTGCCTGGAAATGGGTGGGAGGGTTATGGAACCGGGGAGCTGTTTTT.